One sample yielded the 28 T cell receptor beta chains listed below, sequenced in a study of blood T cell repertoires in COVID-19. The method was immunoSEQ multiplex PCR; TCRdb's version includes in-frame clones alone and lacks a portion of them. Here the sample spans about 91,000 clones, around nine tenths being singletons. The source material was peripheral blood. The receptors shown here come from a woman in her 70s with acute or convalescent COVID-19.

The rearrangement joins TRBV6-5 to TRBJ2-7, with D perhaps matching TRBD1 (6 bases). This CDR3 is 12 amino acids long. Germline CDR1 reads MNHEY; CDR2 reads SVGAGI. V was cut by 7 bases and J by 4 bases, with 11 bases left in between. The CDR3 reads CASIQQGYEQYF. CDR3 in DNA: TGTGCCAGCATTCAACAGGGATACGAGCAGTACTTC.

The CDR3 region has the DNA TGTGCCAGCAGTGCAACCGGGACTAAGAACACCGGGGAGCTGTTTTTT. Translated: CASSATGTKNTGELFF. The chain carries TRBV6-1 and TRBJ2-2; 7 nucleotides line up with TRBD2. The CDR3 is made up of 16 amino acids. The germline V gene has CDR1 MNHNS and CDR2 SASEGT. J lost 1 base, V lost 4 bases, and 6 bases had no gene match.

Here the CDR3 reads CASSLGGTANTEAFF. The DNA of the CDR3 is TGTGCCAGCAGCTTAGGTGGGACAGCGAACACTGAAGCTTTCTTT. The V gene is TRBV7-8, the J gene TRBJ1-1; 7 positions match TRBD1. The CDR3 sequence is 15 residues long. With 1 base clipped from V and 1 base from J, the junction kept 3 bases outside the gene matches. Per the germline V gene, CDR1 is SGHVS and CDR2 is FQNEAQ. Together with reference TRBV7-8 and TRBJ1-1, the CDR3 gives the full variable domain: GAGVSQSPRYKVAKRGQDVALRCDPISGHVSLFWYQQALGQGPEFLTYFQNEAQLDKSGLPSDRFFAERPEGSVSTLKIQRTQQEDSAVYLCASSLGGTANTEAFFGQGTRLTVV.

The V and J genes are TRBV7-3 and TRBJ2-2, with TRBD2 matching over 13 bases. Germline CDR1 reads SGHTA; CDR2 reads FQGTGA. V was clipped by 1 base and J by 1 base; unmatched bases: 6. The CDR3 sequence is 19 residues long. The CDR3 nucleotides read TGTGCCAGCAGCTTAAACCCTGGACTAGCGGGGGTGAACACCGGGGAGCTGTTTTTT. Its protein is CASSLNPGLAGVNTGELFF.

The gene calls are TRBV11-2 and TRBJ2-7; TRBD2 matches 10 bases. Trimming cost V 1 base and J 0 bases; bases outside gene matches: 0. Germline assignment: CDR1 SGHAT and CDR2 FQNNGV. This CDR3 spans 15 amino acids. CDR3 nucleotides: TGTGCCAGCAGCTTAGGGACTAGCGGCTCCTACGAGCAGTACTTC. It is translated as CASSLGTSGSYEQYF.

The chain links TRBV28 to TRBJ2-1; no reliable D call. Trimming pared 1 base from V and 6 bases from J, leaving 13 bases between. This CDR3 comprises 15 residues. CDR1 is MDHEN and CDR2 is SYDVKM in the germline V gene. The CDR3 nucleotides read TGTGCCAGCAGTTTATATAACGTTGGGCGCAATGAGCAGTTCTTC. It specifies CASSLYNVGRNEQFF.

V is TRBV4-1 and J is TRBJ2-5; D ambiguous. The V gene lost 4 bases and the J gene lost 1 base, with 10 bases spanning the gap. CDR1 and CDR2 (germline): MGHRA, YSYEKL. The CDR3 contains 14 residues. CDR3 bases: TGCGCCAGCAGCCCTTTACAGCTCCAAGAGACCCAGTACTTC. Its translation is CASSPLQLQETQYF.

This rearrangement joins TRBV7-9 to TRBJ2-3; unclear D gene. Germline V gene lookup returns CDR1 SEHNR and CDR2 FQNEAQ (reference sequence). The CDR3 covers 13 residues. Trimming stripped 0 bases from V and 4 bases from J, with 5 bases between. This CDR3 is CASSLAVADTQYF. CDR3 in DNA: TGTGCCAGCAGCTTAGCAGTAGCAGATACGCAGTATTTT.

CDR3 DNA: TGTGCCAGCAGCCTACGAGACAGATATAATGAGCAGTTCTTC. As protein: CASSLRDRYNEQFF. This chain joins TRBV9 and TRBJ2-1; a possible D gene is TRBD1 (5 bases). CDR3 length: 14 amino acids. CDR1 and CDR2 (germline): SGDLS, YYNGEE. Deletions cut 4 bases from V and 7 bases from J, with 15 bases between.

The chain has TRBV28 and TRBJ1-1; a weak D match, TRBD1 (5 bases). Germline V lookup: CDR1 MDHEN, CDR2 SYDVKM. The CDR3 sequence is 14 residues long. The germline V and J ends were trimmed by 5 bases and 10 bases, with 20 bases remaining between them. DNA for the CDR3: TGTGCCAGCAGTCCAAGCGGGGGGTTCAGTGTAGCTTTCTTT. The encoded protein is CASSPSGGFSVAFF.

This chain joins TRBV29-1 and TRBJ2-3; tentatively, D is TRBD2 (5 bases). Trimming cost V 3 bases and J 5 bases, with 15 bases left between them. The CDR3 totals 14 residues. Germline lookup yields CDR1 SQVTM and CDR2 ANQGSEA. CDR3 amino acids: CSVESRLTLDTQYF. CDR3 nucleotides: TGCAGCGTTGAGTCTCGACTAACTCTAGATACGCAGTATTTT.

The V and J genes are TRBV19 and TRBJ2-7, with 12 bases identical to TRBD2. V lost 4 bases and J lost 0; bases outside the gene matches: 4. CDR1 is LNHDA and CDR2 is SQIVND in the germline V gene (reference sequence). CDR3 length: 16 residues. This CDR3 reads CASSTTTSGSSYEQYF. The CDR3 nucleotides are TGTGCCAGTAGTACCACGACTAGCGGGAGCTCCTACGAGCAGTACTTC.

The V and J genes are TRBV5-1 and TRBJ2-5, with no clear D. The V gene's germline CDR1 is SGHRS and CDR2 YFSETQ. The V end was cut by 6 bases, the J end by 7 bases, with 13 bases between. CDR3 length equals 12 residues. The CDR3 region is CASNNKPGTQYF. In nucleotides, the CDR3 is TGCGCCAGCAATAATAAGCCAGGGACCCAGTACTTC.

V usage is TRBV6-1 and J usage is TRBJ2-3; D not resolved. The CDR3 is 13 residues long. In germline, CDR1 is MNHNS, CDR2 SASEGT. V was clipped by 8 bases and J by 2 bases, with 11 bases between them. The CDR3 sequence: CASGLRNTDTQYF. The CDR3 DNA follows: TGTGCCAGCGGGCTACGGAACACAGATACGCAGTATTTT.

The chain employs TRBV19 and TRBJ2-7, with D hard to call. With 3 bases removed from V and 3 bases from J, the gap between germline ends came to 9 bases. The length of the CDR3 is 13 residues. Germline lookup yields CDR1 LNHDA and CDR2 SQIVND (reference sequence). The CDR3, as DNA: TGTGCCAGTAGTATGTTCGAGGACTACGAGCAGTACTTC. Its protein product is CASSMFEDYEQYF.

V is TRBV9 and J is TRBJ1-1; 7 bases fit TRBD1. Per the germline V gene, CDR1 is SGDLS and CDR2 is YYNGEE. There are 15 residues in the CDR3. Trimming took 4 bases from V and 7 from J; bases not matched to a gene: 13. CDR3 in DNA: TGTGCCAGCAGCCCCCAACCGACAGGGAGGAATGAAGCTTTCTTT. It is translated as CASSPQPTGRNEAFF. Using reference TRBV9 and TRBJ1-1 for the parts outside the CDR3, the full variable domain is DSGVTQTPKHLITATGQRVTLRCSPRSGDLSVYWYQQSLDQGLQFLIQYYNGEERAKGNILERFSAQQFPDLHSELNLSSLELGDSALYFCASSPQPTGRNEAFFGQGTRLTVV.

This chain links TRBV5-1 with TRBJ2-5; TRBD2 matches at 7 bases. Per the germline V gene, CDR1 is SGHRS and CDR2 is YFSETQ. The J segment lost 2 bases and the V segment lost 0 bases, leaving 4 bases of the junction unmatched. The CDR3 runs to 15 residues. The CDR3 reads CASSLGGSKQETQYF. CDR3 coding DNA: TGCGCCAGCAGCTTGGGCGGGAGTAAACAAGAGACCCAGTACTTC.

The chain has TRBV5-1 and TRBJ2-1; D gene unclear. CDR3 length: 15 amino acids. Deletions cut 4 bases from V and 0 bases from J, with 11 bases between. CDR1 and CDR2 (germline): SGHRS, YFSETQ. Here the CDR3 reads CASSGRSISYNEQFF. The CDR3 coding sequence is TGCGCCAGCAGCGGGCGATCAATCTCCTACAATGAGCAGTTCTTC. Using reference TRBV5-1 and TRBJ2-1 for the parts outside the CDR3, the full variable domain is KAGVTQTPRYLIKTRGQQVTLSCSPISGHRSVSWYQQTPGQGLQFLFEYFSETQRNKGNFPGRFSGRQFSNSRSEMNVSTLELGDSALYLCASSGRSISYNEQFFGPGTRLTVL.

The chain recombines TRBV18 with TRBJ1-6; D is perhaps TRBD1 (6 bases). The CDR3 loop spans 16 amino acids. Deletions cut 6 bases from V and 6 bases from J, with 18 bases between. Germline V gives CDR1 KGHSH, CDR2 LQKENI. The CDR3 loop reads CASSLQGAGRNSPLHF. CDR3 nucleotide sequence: TGTGCCAGCTCCCTACAGGGTGCTGGGCGTAATTCACCCCTCCACTTT.

This chain joins TRBV5-1 and TRBJ1-4, with D tentatively TRBD1 (6 bases). Between the trimmed V and J ends, which lost 0 bases and 4 bases, there was a span of 16 bases. CDR1 SGHRS and CDR2 YFSETQ come from the germline V gene. The CDR3 covers 17 residues. In nucleotides, the CDR3 is TGCGCCAGCAGCTTGGAAACTAAGTCAGGGGTTAATGAAAAACTGTTTTTT. Encoded protein: CASSLETKSGVNEKLFF.

This chain joins TRBV7-2 and TRBJ2-1, with D perhaps TRBD2 (5 bases). Germline loops: CDR1 SGHTA, CDR2 FQGNSA. V shed 0 bases and J shed 12 bases, with 12 bases lying between them. CDR3 length equals 13 residues. The CDR3 nucleotides are TGTGCCAGCAGCTTAGCTCCGGGATTGGTGCAGTTCTTC. Amino acid sequence: CASSLAPGLVQFF.

The chain employs TRBV5-6 and TRBJ2-5; possible D gene TRBD2, 5 bases. V was shortened by 4 bases and J by 7 bases, with 20 bases between the two germline ends. The CDR3 runs 15 residues. CDR1 is SGHDT, CDR2 YYEEEE, per germline. CDR3 coding DNA: TGTGCCAGCAGCCCATTGTCTACTAGGGTTGGGACCCAGTACTTC. It yields the protein CASSPLSTRVGTQYF.

J is TRBJ2-1 and V is TRBV15, with D unclear. CDR1 is LNHNV, CDR2 YYDKDF, per germline (reference sequence). Trimming cost V 1 base and J 1 base, with 8 bases left between them. CDR3 length equals 15 residues. DNA of the CDR3: TGTGCCACCAGCAGAGGGCGGTTTTCCTACAATGAGCAGTTCTTC. This translates into CATSRGRFSYNEQFF.

V and J are TRBV7-3 and TRBJ2-1; TRBD1 matches 7 bases. V dropped 2 bases and J dropped 8; count of bases not matched to a gene: 6. The germline CDR1 and CDR2 sequences are SGHTA and FQGTGA. The CDR3 sequence is 14 residues long. This CDR3 reads CASSLVGGFDEQFF. The CDR3 DNA reads as TGTGCCAGCAGCTTAGTAGGGGGCTTTGATGAGCAGTTCTTC.

The chain combines TRBV2 with TRBJ1-5; 8 bases are shared with TRBD1. Germline trimming cut 5 bases from V and 9 bases from J; bases unmatched to any gene: 9. In germline, CDR1 is SNHLY, CDR2 FYNNEI. This CDR3 comprises 14 residues. DNA of the CDR3: TGTGCCAGCAGTCCCGGACAGGGAGGCACGCCCCAGCATTTT. It encodes CASSPGQGGTPQHF.

The chain employs TRBV9 and TRBJ2-1; TRBD2 agrees at 9 bases. With 0 bases clipped from V and 12 bases from J, the junction kept 4 bases outside the gene matches. The V gene's germline CDR1 is SGDLS and CDR2 YYNGEE. The CDR3 has 13 residues. Written as DNA, the CDR3 is TGTGCCAGCAGCGTAGCTTTGGGACTAGCGCAGTTCTTC. Encoded protein: CASSVALGLAQFF.

The table lists this clone with a count of one. The chain carries TRBV20-1 and TRBJ1-1, with D unresolved. Germline V lookup: CDR1 DFQATT, CDR2 SNEGSKA (reference sequence). The CDR3 extends over 15 amino acids. The V end lost 3 bases, the J end lost 1 base, and 15 bases lay between the germline ends. The CDR3 protein is CSASRPGSPNTEAFF. The CDR3 region has the DNA TGCAGTGCTAGTCGGCCTGGGAGCCCGAACACTGAAGCTTTCTTT.

The rearrangement joins TRBV5-4 to TRBJ1-1; 7 nucleotides align to TRBD1. V shed 7 bases and J 4 bases; nucleotides not matched to a gene: 13. Germline V gene lookup returns CDR1 SGHNT and CDR2 YYREEE (reference sequence). This CDR3 is 15 amino acids long. The CDR3 bases are TGTGCCAGCCAGCCAGGGGGGTGGGTTGGCACTGAAGCTTTCTTT. It is translated as CASQPGGWVGTEAFF. Filled out from reference TRBV5-4 and TRBJ1-1, the complete variable domain reads ETGVTQSPTHLIKTRGQQVTLRCSSQSGHNTVSWYQQALGQGPQFIFQYYREEENGRGNFPPRFSGLQFPNYSSELNVNALELDDSALYLCASQPGGWVGTEAFFGQGTRLTVV.